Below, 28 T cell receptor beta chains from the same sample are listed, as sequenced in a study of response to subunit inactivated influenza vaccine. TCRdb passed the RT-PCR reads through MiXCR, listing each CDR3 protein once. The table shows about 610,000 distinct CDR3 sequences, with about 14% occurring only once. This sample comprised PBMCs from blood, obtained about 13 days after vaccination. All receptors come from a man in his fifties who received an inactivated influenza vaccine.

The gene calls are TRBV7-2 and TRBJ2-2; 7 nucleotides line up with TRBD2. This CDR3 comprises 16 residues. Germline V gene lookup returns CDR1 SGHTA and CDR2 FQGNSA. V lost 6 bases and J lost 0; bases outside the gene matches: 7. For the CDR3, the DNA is TGTGCCAGCAGAGAAAGCGGGGCGGCGAACACCGGGGAGCTGTTTTTT. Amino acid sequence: CASRESGAANTGELFF.

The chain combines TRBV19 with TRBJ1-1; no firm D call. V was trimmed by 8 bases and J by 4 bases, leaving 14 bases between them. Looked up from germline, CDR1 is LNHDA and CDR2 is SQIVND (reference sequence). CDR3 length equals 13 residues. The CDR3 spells CASSTWGSTEAFF. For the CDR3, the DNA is TGTGCCAGTTCGACGTGGGGTAGCACTGAAGCTTTCTTT.

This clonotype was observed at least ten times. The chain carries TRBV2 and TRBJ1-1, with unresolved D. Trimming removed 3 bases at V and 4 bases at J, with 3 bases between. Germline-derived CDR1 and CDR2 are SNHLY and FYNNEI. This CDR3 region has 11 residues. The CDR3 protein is CASSDFTEAFF. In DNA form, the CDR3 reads TGTGCCAGCAGTGATTTCACTGAAGCTTTCTTT.

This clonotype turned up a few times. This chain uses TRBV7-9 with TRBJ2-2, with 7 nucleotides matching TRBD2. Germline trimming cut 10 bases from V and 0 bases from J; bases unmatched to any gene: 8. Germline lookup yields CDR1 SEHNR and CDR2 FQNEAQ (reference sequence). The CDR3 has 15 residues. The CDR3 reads CATPALAANTGELFF. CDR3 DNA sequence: TGTGCCACCCCCGCCCTAGCGGCGAACACCGGGGAGCTGTTTTTT.

The DNA for the CDR3 is TGCGCCAGCAGCTCCGTGGACAGGCCGCAGTATTTT. This sequence encodes CASSSVDRPQYF. The chain has TRBV5-1 and TRBJ2-3; 7 bases match TRBD1. Per germline, CDR1 SGHRS and CDR2 YFSETQ. V lost 3 bases and J lost 10; bases outside the gene matches: 5. CDR3 length: 12 residues. Filled out from reference TRBV5-1 and TRBJ2-3, the complete variable domain reads KAGVTQTPRYLIKTRGQQVTLSCSPISGHRSVSWYQQTPGQGLQFLFEYFSETQRNKGNFPGRFSGRQFSNSRSEMNVSTLELGDSALYLCASSSVDRPQYFGPGTRLTVL.

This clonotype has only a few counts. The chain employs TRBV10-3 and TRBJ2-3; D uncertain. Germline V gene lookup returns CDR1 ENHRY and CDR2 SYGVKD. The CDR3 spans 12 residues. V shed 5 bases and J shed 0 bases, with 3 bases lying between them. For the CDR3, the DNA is TGTGCCATCAGTACTAGCACAGATACGCAGTATTTT. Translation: CAISTSTDTQYF.

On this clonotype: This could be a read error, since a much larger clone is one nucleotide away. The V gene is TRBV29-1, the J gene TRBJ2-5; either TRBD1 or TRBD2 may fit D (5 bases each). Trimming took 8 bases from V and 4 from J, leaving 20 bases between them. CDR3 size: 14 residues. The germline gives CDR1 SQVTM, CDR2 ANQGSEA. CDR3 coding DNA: TGCAGCATTAATCCCGGGACGGGCGGAGAGACCCAGTACTTC. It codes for CSINPGTGGETQYF.

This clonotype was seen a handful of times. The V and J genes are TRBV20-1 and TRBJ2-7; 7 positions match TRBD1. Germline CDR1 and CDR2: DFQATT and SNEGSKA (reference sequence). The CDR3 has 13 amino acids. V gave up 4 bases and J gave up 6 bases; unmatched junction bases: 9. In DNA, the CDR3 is TGCAGTGCTAAGCGAGCAGGGGGAAGCGAGCAGTACTTC. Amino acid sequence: CSAKRAGGSEQYF.

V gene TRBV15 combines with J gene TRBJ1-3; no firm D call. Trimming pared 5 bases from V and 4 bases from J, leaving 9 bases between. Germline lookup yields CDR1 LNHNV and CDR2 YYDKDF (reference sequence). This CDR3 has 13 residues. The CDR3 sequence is CATSVNLGNTIYF. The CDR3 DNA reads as TGTGCCACCAGCGTAAATCTGGGAAACACCATATATTTT.

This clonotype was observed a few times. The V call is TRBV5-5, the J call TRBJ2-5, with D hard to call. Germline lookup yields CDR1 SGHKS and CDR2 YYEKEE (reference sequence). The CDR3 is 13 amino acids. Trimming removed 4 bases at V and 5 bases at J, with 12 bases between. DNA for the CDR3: TGTGCCAGCAGCGAATCCCCTCCGGAGACCCAGTACTTC. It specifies CASSESPPETQYF.

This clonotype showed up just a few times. The CDR3, as DNA: TGTGCCAGCAGCTTCCGACAGGACACAGATACGCAGTATTTT. Amino acid sequence: CASSFRQDTDTQYF. The gene calls are TRBV11-3 and TRBJ2-3; a possible D gene is TRBD1 (6 bases). The CDR3 loop spans 14 amino acids. Germline V CDR1 and CDR2: SGHNT, YENEEA. V was cut by 3 bases and J by 2 bases, with 9 bases left in between.

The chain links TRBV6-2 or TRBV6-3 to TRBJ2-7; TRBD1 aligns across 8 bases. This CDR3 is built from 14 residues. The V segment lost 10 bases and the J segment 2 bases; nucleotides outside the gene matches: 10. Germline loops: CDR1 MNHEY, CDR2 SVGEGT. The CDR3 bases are TGTGCCACCAGAGGGACAGGCGGTACCTACGAGCAGTACTTC. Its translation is CATRGTGGTYEQYF.

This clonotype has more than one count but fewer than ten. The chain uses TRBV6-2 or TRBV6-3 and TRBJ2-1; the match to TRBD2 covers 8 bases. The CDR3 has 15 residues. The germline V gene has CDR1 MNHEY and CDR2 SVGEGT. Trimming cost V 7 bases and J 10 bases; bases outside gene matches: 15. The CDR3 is CASTPFREGVNEQFF. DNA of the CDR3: TGTGCCAGCACTCCTTTCCGGGAGGGGGTCAACGAGCAGTTCTTC.

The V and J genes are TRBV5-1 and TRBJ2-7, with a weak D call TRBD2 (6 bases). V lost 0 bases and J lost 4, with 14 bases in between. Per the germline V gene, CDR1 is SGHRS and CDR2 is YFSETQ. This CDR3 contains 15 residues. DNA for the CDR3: TGCGCCAGCAGCTTGGCCGGCGGGGCGGGTTACGAGCAGTACTTC. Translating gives CASSLAGGAGYEQYF.

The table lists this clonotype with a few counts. CDR3: CSVSREITDTQYF. CDR3 bases: TGCAGCGTTTCTCGGGAAATCACAGATACGCAGTATTTT. The chain employs TRBV29-1 and TRBJ2-3; the D gene is possibly TRBD2 (5 bases). Germline V CDR1 and CDR2: SQVTM, ANQGSEA. V was cut by 5 bases and J by 2 bases, with 11 bases left in between. This CDR3 contains 13 residues.

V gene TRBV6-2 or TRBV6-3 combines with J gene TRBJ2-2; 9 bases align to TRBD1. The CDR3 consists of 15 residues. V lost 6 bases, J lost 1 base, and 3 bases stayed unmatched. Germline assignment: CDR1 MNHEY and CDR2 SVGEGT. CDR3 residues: CASRTGGQNTGELFF. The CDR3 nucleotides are TGTGCCAGCAGAACAGGGGGCCAGAACACCGGGGAGCTGTTTTTT.

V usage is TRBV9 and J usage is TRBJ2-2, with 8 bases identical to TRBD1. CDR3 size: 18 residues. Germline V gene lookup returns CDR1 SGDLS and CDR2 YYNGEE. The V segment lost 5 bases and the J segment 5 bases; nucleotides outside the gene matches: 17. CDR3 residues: CASSKLNDWTGRTGELFF. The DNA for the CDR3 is TGTGCCAGCAGTAAACTAAACGACTGGACAGGGAGGACCGGGGAGCTGTTTTTT.

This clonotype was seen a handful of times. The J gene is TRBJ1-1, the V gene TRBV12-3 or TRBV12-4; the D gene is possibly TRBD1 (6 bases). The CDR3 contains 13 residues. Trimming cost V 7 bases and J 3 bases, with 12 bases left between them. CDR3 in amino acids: CASTGQTDTEAFF. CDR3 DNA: TGTGCCAGCACCGGACAGACCGACACTGAAGCTTTCTTT.

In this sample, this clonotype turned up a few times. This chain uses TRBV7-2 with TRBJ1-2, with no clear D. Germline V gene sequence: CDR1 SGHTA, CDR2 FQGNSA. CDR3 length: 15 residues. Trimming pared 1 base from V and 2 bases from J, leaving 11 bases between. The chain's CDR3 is CASSLEAGPNYGYTF. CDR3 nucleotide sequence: TGTGCCAGCAGCTTAGAGGCAGGTCCGAACTATGGCTACACCTTC. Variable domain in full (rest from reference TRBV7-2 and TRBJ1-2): GAGVSQSPSNKVTEKGKDVELRCDPISGHTALYWYRQSLGQGLEFLIYFQGNSAPDKSGLPSDRFSAERTGGSVSTLTIQRTQQEDSAVYLCASSLEAGPNYGYTFGSGTRLTVV.

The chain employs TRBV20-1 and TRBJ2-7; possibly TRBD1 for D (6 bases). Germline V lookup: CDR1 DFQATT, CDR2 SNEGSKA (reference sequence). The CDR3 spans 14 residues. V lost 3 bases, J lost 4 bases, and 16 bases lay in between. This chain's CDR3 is CSASRGQQAYEQYF. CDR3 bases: TGCAGTGCTAGCCGAGGACAGCAAGCTTACGAGCAGTACTTC.

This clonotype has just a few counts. CDR3 region: CASSLDGRENSPLHF. In nucleotides, the CDR3 is TGCGCCAGCAGCTTGGATGGCAGGGAAAATTCACCCCTCCACTTT. This chain connects TRBV5-1 to TRBJ1-6; a possible D gene is TRBD1 (5 bases). There are 15 residues in the CDR3. Trimming pared 0 bases from V and 7 bases from J, leaving 11 bases between. Germline lookup yields CDR1 SGHRS and CDR2 YFSETQ.

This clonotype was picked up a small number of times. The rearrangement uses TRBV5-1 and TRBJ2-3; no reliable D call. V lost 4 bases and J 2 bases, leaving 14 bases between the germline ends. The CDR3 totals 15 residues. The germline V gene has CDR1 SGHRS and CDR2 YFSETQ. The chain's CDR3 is CASSTDGQSTDTQYF. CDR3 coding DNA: TGCGCCAGCAGCACGGACGGCCAGTCCACAGATACGCAGTATTTT.

The CDR3 is CASSVGTSSTDTQYF. The CDR3 DNA sequence: TGTGCCAGCAGCGTGGGGACTTCTAGCACAGATACGCAGTATTTT. The V and J genes are TRBV9 and TRBJ2-3; tentatively, D is TRBD2 (6 bases). V lost 2 bases and J 0 bases, leaving 10 bases between the germline ends. The CDR3 is 15 residues long. CDR1 SGDLS and CDR2 YYNGEE come from the germline V gene.

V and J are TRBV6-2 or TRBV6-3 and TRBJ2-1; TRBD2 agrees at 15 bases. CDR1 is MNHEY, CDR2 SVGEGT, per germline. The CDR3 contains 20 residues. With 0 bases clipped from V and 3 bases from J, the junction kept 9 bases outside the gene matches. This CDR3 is CASSYSIGLAGGPFYNEQFF. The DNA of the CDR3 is TGTGCCAGCAGTTACTCGATAGGACTAGCGGGAGGGCCCTTCTACAATGAGCAGTTCTTC.

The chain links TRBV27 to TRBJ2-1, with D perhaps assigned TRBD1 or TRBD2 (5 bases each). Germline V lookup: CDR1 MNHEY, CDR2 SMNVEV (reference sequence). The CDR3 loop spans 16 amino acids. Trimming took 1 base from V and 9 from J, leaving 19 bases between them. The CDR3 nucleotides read TGTGCCAGCAGTTTATACCCGGGACGGGTTCGGGGTGAGCAGTTCTTC. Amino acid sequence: CASSLYPGRVRGEQFF.

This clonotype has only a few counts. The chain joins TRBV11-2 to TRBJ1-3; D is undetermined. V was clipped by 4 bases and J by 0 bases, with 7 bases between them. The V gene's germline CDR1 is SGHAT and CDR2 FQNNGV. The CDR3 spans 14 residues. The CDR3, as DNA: TGTGCCAGCAGCTCGCACAGCTCTGGAAACACCATATATTTT. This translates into CASSSHSSGNTIYF.

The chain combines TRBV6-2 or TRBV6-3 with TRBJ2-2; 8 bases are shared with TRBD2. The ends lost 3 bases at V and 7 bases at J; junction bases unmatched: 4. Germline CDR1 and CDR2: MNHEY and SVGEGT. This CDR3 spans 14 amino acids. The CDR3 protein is CASSYLREVGELFF. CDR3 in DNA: TGTGCCAGCAGTTATCTGCGGGAGGTCGGGGAGCTGTTTTTT.

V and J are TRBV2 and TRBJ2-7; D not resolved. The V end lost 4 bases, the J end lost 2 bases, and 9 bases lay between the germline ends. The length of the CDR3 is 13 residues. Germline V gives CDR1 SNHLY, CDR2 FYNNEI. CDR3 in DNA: TGTGCCAGCAGTGTGTCTCAAGCCTACGAGCAGTACTTC. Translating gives CASSVSQAYEQYF. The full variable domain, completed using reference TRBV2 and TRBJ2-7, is EPEVTQTPSHQVTQMGQEVILRCVPISNHLYFYWYRQILGQKVEFLVSFYNNEISEKSEIFDDQFSVERPDGSNFTLKIRSTKLEDSAMYFCASSVSQAYEQYFGPGTRLTVT.